Listed here are 20 T cell receptor beta chains from one sample, sequenced in a study of blood T cell repertoires in COVID-19. TCRdb keeps only in-frame clones here, not all; method: immunoSEQ multiplex PCR. The sample lists around 230,000 clones; approximately 84% were seen once. Sample: PBMCs or T cells enriched from blood (not recorded which). These receptors all stem from a woman between 40 and 55 years old with acute COVID-19.

The genes are TRBV9 and TRBJ2-1; 11 bases line up with TRBD1. The J segment lost 7 bases and the V segment lost 1 base, leaving 7 bases of the junction unmatched. Germline lookup yields CDR1 SGDLS and CDR2 YYNGEE. The length of the CDR3 is 16 residues. The CDR3 loop is CASSVSRDRGLNEQFF. In nucleotides, the CDR3 is TGTGCCAGCAGCGTATCGAGGGACAGGGGGTTGAATGAGCAGTTCTTC. The complete variable domain, with remaining parts taken from reference TRBV9 and TRBJ2-1, reads DSGVTQTPKHLITATGQRVTLRCSPRSGDLSVYWYQQSLDQGLQFLIQYYNGEERAKGNILERFSAQQFPDLHSELNLSSLELGDSALYFCASSVSRDRGLNEQFFGPGTRLTVL.

The chain carries TRBV10-2 and TRBJ2-5, with TRBD2 identical over 7 bases. V lost 6 bases, J lost 5 bases, and 3 bases stayed unmatched. This CDR3 is built from 12 residues. Germline V gives CDR1 WSHSY, CDR2 SAAADI. The CDR3 DNA follows: TGCGCCAGCAGGGGGACTATGGAGACCCAGTACTTC. Translating gives CASRGTMETQYF.

CDR3 in amino acids: CASSVDRDEQYF. The CDR3 nucleotides are TGTGCCAGCAGCGTAGACAGAGACGAGCAGTACTTC. The rearrangement joins TRBV9 to TRBJ2-7; D remains unclear. This CDR3 has 12 amino acids. V lost 0 bases, J lost 5 bases, and 6 bases lay in between. The germline V gene has CDR1 SGDLS and CDR2 YYNGEE.

This chain uses TRBV13 with TRBJ2-6, with D perhaps matching TRBD2 (6 bases). The V end lost 4 bases, the J end lost 4 bases, and 11 bases lay between the germline ends. In germline, CDR1 is PRHDT, CDR2 FYEKMQ (reference sequence). This CDR3 has 15 amino acids. The CDR3 reads CASSSGGLGANVLTF. Here the CDR3 DNA reads TGTGCCAGCAGCTCCGGGGGACTCGGGGCCAACGTCCTGACTTTC.

The chain is built from TRBV6-2 or TRBV6-3 and TRBJ2-7; 12 positions match TRBD2. The CDR3 extends over 19 amino acids. Germline V gene data show CDR1 as MNHEY and CDR2 as SVGEGT. V lost 5 bases, J lost 3 bases, and 17 bases stayed unmatched. CDR3 DNA: TGTGCCAGCAGTCACAGGGGCGCTGCTAGCGGGAGGGCCCACTACGAGCAGTACTTC. As protein: CASSHRGAASGRAHYEQYF.

This clone was seen just once. This chain joins TRBV5-4 and TRBJ2-1, with 8 positions matching TRBD2. CDR1 SGHNT and CDR2 YYREEE come from the germline V gene (reference sequence). This CDR3 spans 16 amino acids. V lost 6 bases and J lost 6; bases outside the gene matches: 14. The CDR3 DNA sequence: TGTGCCAGCAATCGACTCGGGACTAGGGGACCCAATGAGCAGTTCTTC. Its translation: CASNRLGTRGPNEQFF.

V and J are TRBV29-1 and TRBJ2-3; a possible D gene is TRBD2 (5 bases). Looked up from germline, CDR1 is SQVTM and CDR2 is ANQGSEA. There are 15 residues in the CDR3. The V gene lost 4 bases and the J gene lost 3 bases, with 17 bases spanning the gap. The CDR3 spells CSVAREGVGTDTQYF. The CDR3 DNA reads TGCAGCGTTGCAAGAGAGGGAGTGGGGACAGATACGCAGTATTTT.

The chain joins TRBV12-3 or TRBV12-4 to TRBJ1-5; no clear D. The V gene lost 3 bases and the J gene lost 3 bases, with 6 bases spanning the gap. This CDR3 contains 13 residues. CDR3 region: CASSFGDNQPQHF. CDR3 sequence (DNA): TGTGCCAGCAGTTTCGGGGACAATCAGCCCCAGCATTTT.

The rearrangement joins TRBV7-8 to TRBJ1-2; 9 bases map to TRBD1. The CDR3 consists of 14 residues. CDR1 is SGHVS and CDR2 is FQNEAQ in the germline V gene. J gave up 8 bases and V 5 bases, and 9 bases lay outside the gene matches. The CDR3 DNA follows: TGTGCCAGCAGCCCTTTACAGGGGGCGGGGGGCTACACCTTC. This codes for CASSPLQGAGGYTF.

This rearrangement joins TRBV4-1 to TRBJ1-6; 7 nucleotides line up with TRBD1. Germline V gene lookup returns CDR1 MGHRA and CDR2 YSYEKL. The CDR3 runs to 14 residues. V trimming: 2 bases; J trimming: 9 bases; junction bases outside the gene matches: 4. CDR3 nucleotide sequence: TGCGCCAGCAGCCAAACAGGGGTAGGTTCACCCCTCCACTTT. Its translation is CASSQTGVGSPLHF.

The chain has TRBV4-1 and TRBJ2-1, with a possible D match to TRBD2 (6 bases). This CDR3 spans 14 amino acids. Trimming removed 0 bases at V and 12 bases at J, with 15 bases between. Per germline, CDR1 MGHRA and CDR2 YSYEKL. CDR3 bases: TGCGCCAGCAGCCAAGATGTACCGGGACTCCGGCAGTTCTTC. Its protein product is CASSQDVPGLRQFF.

The genes are TRBV5-1 and TRBJ1-2; D is undetermined. The CDR3 loop spans 17 amino acids. Germline V lookup: CDR1 SGHRS, CDR2 YFSETQ. V lost 0 bases and J lost 3, with 18 bases in between. The CDR3 DNA reads TGCGCCAGCAGCTTGGGAGGCCCTCGGGTGACGGACTATGGCTACACCTTC. This gives the protein CASSLGGPRVTDYGYTF.

CDR3 bases: TGTGCCAGTTCCAGGGGCACGGAGCAGCCCCAGCATTTT. This gives the protein CASSRGTEQPQHF. The gene calls are TRBV19 and TRBJ1-5, with a possible D match to TRBD1 (6 bases). Trimming left V 8 bases short and J 7 bases short, with 15 bases between. The CDR3 is 13 residues long. Germline-derived CDR1 and CDR2 are LNHDA and SQIVND (reference sequence).

The chain uses TRBV5-8 and TRBJ2-4; D might be TRBD2 (6 bases). This CDR3 has 17 residues. Trimming removed 5 bases from V and 1 base from J, with 19 bases in between. Germline CDR1 SGHTS, CDR2 YDEGEE. The CDR3 region is CASSPMGEAQAKNIQYF. The CDR3 DNA sequence: TGTGCCAGCAGTCCGATGGGGGAGGCCCAGGCCAAAAACATTCAGTACTTC. Based on the CDR3 plus reference TRBV5-8 and TRBJ2-4, the full variable domain is EAGVTQSPTHLIKTRGQQATLRCSPISGHTSVYWYQQALGLGLQFLLWYDEGEERNRGNFPPRFSGRQFPNYSSELNVNALELEDSALYLCASSPMGEAQAKNIQYFGAGTRLSVL.

The genes are TRBV27 and TRBJ2-7; D is perhaps TRBD2 (5 bases). The germline gives CDR1 MNHEY, CDR2 SMNVEV (reference sequence). This CDR3 region has 14 residues. The CDR3 DNA follows: TGTGCCAGCAGCTTCCTGGACGCCCCGGGGAGTTTCGTCGTC. Protein sequence: CASSFLDAPGSFVV.

This chain joins TRBV11-3 and TRBJ2-1; weak D call: TRBD1 (5 bases). V shed 1 base and J shed 8 bases, with 9 bases lying between them. CDR3 length: 13 amino acids. Germline assignment: CDR1 SGHNT and CDR2 YENEEA. The DNA of the CDR3 is TGTGCCAGCAGCTTAGCCAGGGTCCATGAGCAGTTCTTC. Residues: CASSLARVHEQFF. The full variable domain, with the rest looked up from reference TRBV11-3 and TRBJ2-1, is EAGVVQSPRYKIIEKKQPVAFWCNPISGHNTLYWYLQNLGQGPELLIRYENEEAVDDSQLPKDRFSAERLKGVDSTLKIQPAELGDSAVYLCASSLARVHEQFFGPGTRLTVL.

V is TRBV10-3 and J is TRBJ2-7; 14 nucleotides match TRBD2. Germline-derived CDR1 and CDR2 are ENHRY and SYGVKD. This CDR3 has 15 residues. Trimming removed 2 bases from V and 3 bases from J; junction bases left unmatched: 0. As DNA, the CDR3 is TGTGCCATCAGTGAGGGGACTAGCGGGGGCTACGAGCAGTACTTC. It codes for CAISEGTSGGYEQYF.

V usage is TRBV5-1 and J usage is TRBJ1-6; the D is unclear. Trimming removed 4 bases from V and 7 bases from J, with 9 bases in between. The germline V gene has CDR1 SGHRS and CDR2 YFSETQ. The CDR3 covers 13 residues. CDR3 sequence (DNA): TGCGCCAGCAGCGTCCAGTTCAATTCACCCCTCCACTTT. Protein: CASSVQFNSPLHF.

The rearrangement joins TRBV6-6 to TRBJ1-2, with a possible D match to TRBD1 (5 bases). The CDR3 runs 14 residues. V shed 0 bases and J shed 8 bases, with 13 bases lying between them. Germline CDR1 reads MNHNY; CDR2 reads SVGAGI (reference sequence). The CDR3 is CASSYSSGVGGYTF. The CDR3 DNA follows: TGTGCCAGCAGTTACTCCTCGGGGGTTGGGGGCTACACCTTC.

This chain uses TRBV19 with TRBJ2-1; 13 bases line up with TRBD2. CDR1 and CDR2 (germline): LNHDA, SQIVND (reference sequence). The CDR3 runs to 14 residues. Trimming removed 1 base from V and 9 bases from J; junction bases left unmatched: 0. The CDR3 reads CASSIGLAGGEQFF. The CDR3 nucleotides are TGTGCCAGTAGTATAGGACTAGCGGGAGGTGAGCAGTTCTTC.